Below are 9 T cell receptor beta chains sequenced from a single sample in a study of OX40 agonist ivuxolimab in advanced cancers. TCRdb's copy holds only in-frame clones and misses some; the assay was immunoSEQ multiplex PCR. The data contain tens of thousands of clones, 90% of them seen just once; the ten biggest clones take up 0.33%. The sample consisted of CD4+ or CD8+ T cells sorted from blood, taken in a trial of the OX40 agonist ivuxolimab. The source is an adult with an advanced solid tumor such as melanoma, head and neck, liver or kidney cancer.

J is TRBJ1-5 and V is TRBV14; tentatively, D is TRBD1 (6 bases). The CDR3 extends over 14 amino acids. The V gene lost 4 bases and the J gene lost 6 bases, with 13 bases spanning the gap. Germline V lookup: CDR1 SGHDN, CDR2 FVKESK. The DNA for the CDR3 is TGTGCCAGCAGCCTGAGGGGGGCGAGTCAGCCCCAGCATTTT. Its protein is CASSLRGASQPQHF.

The CDR3 loop is CASRVMLAGVGDTQYF. In DNA form, the CDR3 reads TGTGCCAGCAGAGTTATGCTAGCGGGGGTGGGAGATACGCAGTATTTT. The chain couples TRBV27 to TRBJ2-3; 10 bases align to TRBD2. The CDR3 is 16 residues long. Trimming cost V 6 bases and J 5 bases; bases outside gene matches: 11. Germline values: CDR1 MNHEY, CDR2 SMNVEV (reference sequence).

The J gene is TRBJ2-7, the V gene TRBV5-4, with 7 nucleotides matching TRBD2. With V trimmed by 1 base and J by 7 bases, 2 bases remained unmatched. CDR1 and CDR2 from the germline V gene are SGHNT and YYREEE (reference sequence). CDR3 size: 12 residues. The CDR3 spells CASSLPAGEQYV. The CDR3 DNA is TGTGCCAGCAGCTTGCCAGCGGGGGAGCAGTACGTC.

The V call is TRBV5-1, the J call TRBJ1-2; 8 nucleotides match TRBD1. The CDR3 contains 15 residues. The V gene's germline CDR1 is SGHRS and CDR2 YFSETQ. Trimming cost V 0 bases and J 8 bases; bases outside gene matches: 9. Here the CDR3 DNA reads TGCGCCAGCAGCTTGGCCCAGGGGGCACTTTGGGGCTACACCTTC. Its protein product is CASSLAQGALWGYTF.

The chain uses TRBV19 and TRBJ1-5, with D unresolved. V was clipped by 5 bases and J by 8 bases, with 16 bases between them. The CDR3 is 14 residues long. Germline V gene data show CDR1 as LNHDA and CDR2 as SQIVND (reference sequence). CDR3 nucleotide sequence: TGTGCCAGTAGTGCAAATCGCGCTGGGGAGCCCCAGCATTTT. It encodes CASSANRAGEPQHF.

This chain connects TRBV18 to TRBJ2-7; D unresolved. Per germline, CDR1 KGHSH and CDR2 LQKENI. Trimming took 0 bases from V and 3 from J, leaving 9 bases between them. The CDR3 runs 14 residues. The CDR3 spells CASSPPSTYYEQYF. The CDR3 nucleotides read TGTGCCAGCTCACCACCGTCCACTTACTACGAGCAGTACTTC. The full variable domain, in which reference TRBV18 and TRBJ2-7 provide the parts outside the CDR3, is NAGVMQNPRHLVRRRGQEARLRCSPMKGHSHVYWYRQLPEEGLKFMVYLQKENIIDESGMPKERFSAEFPKEGPSILRIQQVVRGDSAAYFCASSPPSTYYEQYFGPGTRLTVT.

The chain combines TRBV28 with TRBJ1-2, with TRBD1 as a possible D gene (5 bases). Trimming shortened V by 5 bases and J by 5 bases, and 24 bases separated the two germline ends. CDR3 length: 17 residues. The germline V gene encodes CDR1 MDHEN and CDR2 SYDVKM. CDR3 DNA: TGTGCCAGCAGTGCACGGGACCCCAAAGCCCTTTTTTATGGCTACACCTTC. It codes for CASSARDPKALFYGYTF.

V and J are TRBV10-3 and TRBJ2-5; D gene unclear. Per the germline V gene, CDR1 is ENHRY and CDR2 is SYGVKD. CDR3 length: 12 residues. V shed 2 bases and J shed 2 bases, with 3 bases lying between them. CDR3 protein: CAISEVQETQYF. In nucleotides, the CDR3 is TGTGCCATCAGTGAGGTGCAAGAGACCCAGTACTTC.

The J gene is TRBJ2-3, the V gene TRBV5-1, with 7 nucleotides matching TRBD1. The CDR3 consists of 15 residues. V gave up 0 bases and J gave up 2 bases; unmatched junction bases: 3. Germline CDR1 reads SGHRS; CDR2 reads YFSETQ. The CDR3, as DNA: TGCGCCAGCAGCTTGGGGACAGGAACCACAGATACGCAGTATTTT. Amino acid sequence: CASSLGTGTTDTQYF.